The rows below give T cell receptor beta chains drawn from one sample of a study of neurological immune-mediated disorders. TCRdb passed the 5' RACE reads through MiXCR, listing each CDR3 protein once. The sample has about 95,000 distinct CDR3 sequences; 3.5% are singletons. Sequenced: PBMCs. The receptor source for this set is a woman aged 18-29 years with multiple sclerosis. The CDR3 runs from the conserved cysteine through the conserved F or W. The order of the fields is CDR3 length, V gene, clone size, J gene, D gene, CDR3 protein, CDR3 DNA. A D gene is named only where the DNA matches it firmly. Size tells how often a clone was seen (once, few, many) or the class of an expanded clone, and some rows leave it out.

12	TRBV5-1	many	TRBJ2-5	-	CASSLTPETQYF	TGCGCCAGCAGCTTGACCCCGGAGACCCAGTACTTC
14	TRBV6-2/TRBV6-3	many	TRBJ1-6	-	CASSYPGGNSPLHF	TGTGCCAGCAGTTACCCGGGAGGGAATTCACCCCTCCACTTT
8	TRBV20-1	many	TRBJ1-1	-	CSARGAFF	TGCAGTGCTAGAGGAGCTTTCTTT
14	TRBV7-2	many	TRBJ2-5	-	CASSSRLGQETQYF	TGTGCCAGCAGCTCAAGACTGGGACAAGAGACCCAGTACTTC
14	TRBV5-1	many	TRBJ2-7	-	CASSFSAGSYEQYF	TGCGCCAGCAGCTTTTCCGCAGGATCCTACGAGCAGTACTTC
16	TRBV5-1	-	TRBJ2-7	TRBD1	CASSYPPGTGIPEQYF	TGCGCCAGCAGCTATCCCCCCGGGACAGGGATTCCCGAGCAGTACTTC
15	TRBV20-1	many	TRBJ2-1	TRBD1	CSARILGDSTDEQFF	TGCAGTGCTAGAATCCTGGGGGACAGTACTGATGAGCAGTTCTTC
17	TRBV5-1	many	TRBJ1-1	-	CASSLAEPGRPHAEAFF	TGCGCCAGCAGCTTGGCGGAACCGGGACGGCCGCATGCAGAAGCTTTCTTT
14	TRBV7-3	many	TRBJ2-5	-	CASSLVSPLGTQYF	TGTGCCAGCAGCTTAGTATCCCCCCTCGGGACCCAGTACTTC
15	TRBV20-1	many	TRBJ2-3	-	CSARDRTRGTDTQYF	TGCAGTGCTAGAGATCGGACCCGAGGCACAGATACGCAGTATTTT
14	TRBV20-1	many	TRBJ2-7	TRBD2	CSASGTSRYYEQYF	TGCAGTGCTTCTGGGACTAGCCGATACTACGAGCAGTACTTC
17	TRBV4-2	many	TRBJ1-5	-	CASSQEVTGHANQPQHF	TGTGCCAGCAGCCAAGAGGTCACAGGGCATGCCAATCAGCCCCAGCATTTT
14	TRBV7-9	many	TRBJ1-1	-	CASSTGFMNTEAFF	TGTGCCAGCTCTACAGGGTTCATGAACACTGAAGCTTTCTTT
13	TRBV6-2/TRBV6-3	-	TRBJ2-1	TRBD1	CASSQPGQGRQFF	TGTGCCAGCAGCCAACCGGGACAGGGGAGGCAGTTCTTC
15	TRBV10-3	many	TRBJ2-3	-	CAIRRGGQTTDTQYF	TGTGCCATCAGAAGGGGGGGGCAGACTACAGATACGCAGTATTTT
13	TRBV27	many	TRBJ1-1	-	CASRIQGNTEAFF	TGTGCCAGCAGAATACAGGGGAACACTGAAGCTTTCTTT
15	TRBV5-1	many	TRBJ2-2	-	CASTRTVTNTGELFF	TGCGCCAGCACCCGGACAGTGACGAACACCGGGGAGCTGTTTTTT
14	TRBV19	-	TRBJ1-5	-	CASSLAGGNQPQHF	TGTGCCAGTAGTCTGGCCGGTGGCAATCAGCCCCAGCATTTT
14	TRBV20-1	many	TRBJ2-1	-	CSARSGEEVNEQFF	TGCAGTGCTAGATCGGGGGAGGAGGTCAATGAGCAGTTCTTC
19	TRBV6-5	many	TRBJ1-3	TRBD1	CASSPAGQGRFVSGNTIYF	TGTGCCAGCAGTCCCGCGGGACAGGGCCGTTTCGTCTCTGGAAACACCATATATTTT
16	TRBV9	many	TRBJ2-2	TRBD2	CASSFGLAGRGGELFF	TGTGCCAGCAGCTTTGGACTAGCGGGACGAGGAGGGGAGCTGTTTTTT
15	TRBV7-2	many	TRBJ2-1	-	CASSLDRDSYNEQFF	TGTGCCAGCAGCTTAGACAGGGATTCCTACAATGAGCAGTTCTTC